This TCR beta chain was captured in a study of T cells after yellow fever vaccination. Across the study: Some fractions had low cell numbers, and these were prepared with SMART-Seq v4 Ultra Low Input.

TCRdb used MiXCR to reprocess the 5' RACE reads, holding one entry per CDR3 protein. The sample holds 170,000 or so distinct CDR3 sequences, roughly a tenth seen once. The study's findings and limits: The study re-detected most primary-vaccination clones after the booster (around 96% CD4, roughly 90% CD8). Weaker, the secondary response had a peak occurring faster, on day 5 versus 15. A limited proportion of clonotypes was detected within both the CD4 and CD8 compartments.

This clonotype came up a few times. The antigen is not known. CDR3 length: 13 amino acids. Germline V gene data show CDR1 as SGHAT and CDR2 as FQDESV (reference sequence). Trimming took 2 bases from V and 10 from J, leaving 12 bases between them. The chain is built from TRBV11-1 and TRBJ2-1; no reliable D call. The sequenced sample was CD8+ T cells sorted from PBMCs, obtained 45 days after the yellow fever booster vaccination. The clonotype comes from a man between 18 and 35 years old who received the YFV17D yellow fever vaccine. This CDR3 is CASSLPLLEEQFF. CDR3 bases: TGTGCCAGCAGCTTACCCCTTTTGGAGGAGCAGTTCTTC.